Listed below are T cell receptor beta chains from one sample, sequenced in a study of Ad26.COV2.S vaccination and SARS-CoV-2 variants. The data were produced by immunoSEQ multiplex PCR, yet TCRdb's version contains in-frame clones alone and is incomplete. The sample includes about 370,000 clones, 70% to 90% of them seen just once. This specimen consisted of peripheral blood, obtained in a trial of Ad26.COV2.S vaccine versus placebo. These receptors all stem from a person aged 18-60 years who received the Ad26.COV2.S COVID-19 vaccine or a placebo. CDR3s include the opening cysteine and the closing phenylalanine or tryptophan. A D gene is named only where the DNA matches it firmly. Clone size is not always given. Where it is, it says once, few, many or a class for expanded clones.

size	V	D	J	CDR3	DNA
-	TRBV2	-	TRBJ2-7	CASTRDKSYEQYF	TGTGCCAGCACCCGGGACAAATCCTACGAGCAGTACTTC
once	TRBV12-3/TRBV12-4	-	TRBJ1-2	CASSLPTGNGYTF	TGTGCCAGCAGCCTACCTACAGGGAATGGCTACACCTTC
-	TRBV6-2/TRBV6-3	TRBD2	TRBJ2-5	CASSYASGGYQETQYF	TGTGCCAGCAGTTACGCTAGCGGAGGGTACCAAGAGACCCAGTACTTC
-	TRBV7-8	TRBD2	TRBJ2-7	CASSLGPSGSYEQYF	TGTGCCAGCAGCTTAGGTCCTAGCGGGAGTTACGAGCAGTACTTC
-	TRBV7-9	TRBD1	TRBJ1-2	CASSSQGARGYTF	TGTGCCAGCAGCTCTCAGGGGGCGCGGGGCTACACCTTC
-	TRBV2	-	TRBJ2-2	CASSRENTGELFF	TGTGCCAGCTCGCGGGAAAACACCGGGGAGCTGTTTTTT
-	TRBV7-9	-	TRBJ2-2	CASSLALGGKDTGELFF	TGTGCCAGCAGCTTAGCTCTGGGCGGGAAGGACACCGGGGAGCTGTTTTTT
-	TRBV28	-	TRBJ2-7	CASNRASYEQYF	TGTGCCAGCAATCGGGCCTCCTACGAGCAGTACTTC
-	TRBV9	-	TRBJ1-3	CASSVESLSGNTIYF	TGTGCCAGCAGCGTAGAATCCCTCTCTGGAAACACCATATATTTT
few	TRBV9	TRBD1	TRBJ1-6	CASSPRSGQGDSPLHF	TGTGCCAGCAGCCCCCGTTCGGGACAGGGAGATTCACCCCTCCACTTT
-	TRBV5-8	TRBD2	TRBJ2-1	CASSWTSGKGHNEQFF	TGTGCCAGCAGCTGGACTAGCGGGAAAGGCCACAATGAGCAGTTCTTC
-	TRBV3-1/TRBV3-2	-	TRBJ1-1	CASSQGFGRNTEAFF	TGTGCCAGCAGCCAAGGTTTCGGAAGGAACACTGAAGCTTTCTTT
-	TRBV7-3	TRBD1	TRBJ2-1	CASSLTPRQGYNEQFF	TGTGCCAGCAGCTTAACCCCAAGACAGGGCTACAATGAGCAGTTCTTC
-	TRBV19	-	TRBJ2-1	CASSILWEQFF	TGTGCCAGTAGTATTCTTTGGGAGCAGTTCTTC
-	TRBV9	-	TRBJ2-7	CASSLSTAPYEQYF	TGTGCCAGCAGCCTCAGCACGGCTCCCTACGAGCAGTACTTC
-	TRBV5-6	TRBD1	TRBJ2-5	CASSGLTGGETQYF	TGTGCCAGCAGCGGTTTGACAGGGGGCGAGACCCAGTACTTC
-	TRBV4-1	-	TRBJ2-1	CASSQGFSNNEQFF	TGCGCCAGCAGCCAAGGTTTTAGTAACAATGAGCAGTTCTTC